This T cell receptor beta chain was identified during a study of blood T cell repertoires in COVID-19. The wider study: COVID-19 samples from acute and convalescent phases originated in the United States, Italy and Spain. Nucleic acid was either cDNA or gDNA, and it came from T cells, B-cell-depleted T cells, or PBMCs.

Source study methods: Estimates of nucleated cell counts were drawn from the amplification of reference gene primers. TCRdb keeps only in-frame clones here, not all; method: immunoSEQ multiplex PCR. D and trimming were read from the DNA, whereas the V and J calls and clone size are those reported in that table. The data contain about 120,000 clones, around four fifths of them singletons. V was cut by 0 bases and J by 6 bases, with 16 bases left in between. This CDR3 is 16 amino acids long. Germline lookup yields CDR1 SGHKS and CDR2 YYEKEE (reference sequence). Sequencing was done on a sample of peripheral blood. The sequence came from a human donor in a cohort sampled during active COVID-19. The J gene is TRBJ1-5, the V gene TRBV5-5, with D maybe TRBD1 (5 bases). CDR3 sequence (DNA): TGTGCCAGCAGCTTGGGTGCCAGGGAAGTTGGTCAGCCCCAGCATTTT. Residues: CASSLGAREVGQPQHF.